A single sample gave rise to the 10 T cell receptor beta chains below, sequenced in a study of blood T cells in healthy people across ages. Then a second PCR, running roughly 7 to 11 cycles, was carried out with a sample-barcoded 5' primer and a J-beta primer mix. Using its own MiXCR run on the 5' RACE reads, TCRdb lists one record per CDR3 protein. The sample holds about 1.8 million distinct CDR3 sequences, just under 50% seen once. The material sequenced was blood. The receptors were sampled from a woman between 40 and 50 years old in good health.

J is TRBJ1-1 and V is TRBV20-1, with D hard to call. In germline, CDR1 is DFQATT, CDR2 SNEGSKA (reference sequence). The V end was cut by 6 bases, the J end by 1 base, with 15 bases between. The CDR3 contains 14 residues. CDR3 DNA sequence: TGCAGTGCCCCCATGGGTAAGGCGAACACTGAAGCTTTCTTT. Protein sequence: CSAPMGKANTEAFF.

V gene TRBV6-5 combines with J gene TRBJ2-3; 9 bases match TRBD2. Looked up from germline, CDR1 is MNHEY and CDR2 is SVGAGI. The length of the CDR3 is 14 residues. J lost 5 bases, V lost 7 bases, and 7 bases had no gene match. In nucleotides, the CDR3 is TGTGCCAGCATACAGGCGGGGGGGGGAGATACGCAGTATTTT. It is translated as CASIQAGGGDTQYF.

The chain couples TRBV4-2 to TRBJ1-1; D remains unclear. Germline V gene lookup returns CDR1 LGHNA and CDR2 YNFKEQ. Trimming took 1 base from V and 0 from J, leaving 9 bases between them. The CDR3 is made up of 15 amino acids. The CDR3 nucleotides read TGTGCCAGCAGCCAAGGGATCCAGATGAACACTGAAGCTTTCTTT. As protein: CASSQGIQMNTEAFF.

This clonotype was counted only a few times. The chain has TRBV4-1 and TRBJ2-7; no reliable D call. The V end was cut by 1 base, the J end by 3 bases, with 10 bases between. The CDR3 loop spans 14 amino acids. From germline, CDR1 is MGHRA and CDR2 YSYEKL. The CDR3 reads CASSQGQVYYEQYF. The CDR3 region has the DNA TGCGCCAGCAGCCAAGGGCAGGTATACTACGAGCAGTACTTC.

The chain is built from TRBV20-1 and TRBJ2-4; D possibly corresponds to TRBD2 (5 bases). The J call is doubtful: the DNA matches TRBJ2-7 better. Germline CDR1 DFQATT, CDR2 SNEGSKA (reference sequence). This CDR3 has 14 residues. This CDR3 is CSAADRTGSNEQYF. CDR3 bases: TGCAGTGCTGCTGACCGGACGGGGAGCAACGAGCAGTACTTC.

V usage is TRBV7-2 and J usage is TRBJ2-5; 8 bases align to TRBD2. Germline V CDR1 and CDR2: SGHTA, FQGNSA. Losses at the gene ends were 7 bases for V and 4 bases for J; bases not matched to a gene: 17. The CDR3 loop spans 17 amino acids. CDR3 sequence reads: CASTLAGFGGAPETQYF. CDR3 DNA: TGTGCCAGCACCCTTGCCGGTTTCGGGGGGGCCCCAGAGACCCAGTACTTC.

This clonotype appeared a few times. This rearrangement joins TRBV24-1 to TRBJ2-1, with 9 bases that match TRBD1. CDR3 length: 15 residues. Germline CDR1 reads KGHDR; CDR2 reads SFDVKD. Losses at the gene ends were 4 bases for V and 8 bases for J; bases not matched to a gene: 8. DNA for the CDR3: TGTGCCACCAGTGACCCGGGACAGGGTACCGATGAGCAGTTCTTC. Translating it yields CATSDPGQGTDEQFF.

The genes are TRBV15 and TRBJ1-4; 8 nucleotides agree with TRBD1. CDR1 and CDR2 from the germline V gene are LNHNV and YYDKDF (reference sequence). The CDR3 length is 16 residues. V was pared by 6 bases and J by 4 bases, with 10 bases of the junction left unmatched. Written as DNA, the CDR3 is TGTGCCACCAGTCTAGAACCGGGACAGGTTAATGAAAAACTGTTTTTT. This translates into CATSLEPGQVNEKLFF.

This clonotype was seen a handful of times. The chain recombines TRBV29-1 with TRBJ2-1; 7 nucleotides match TRBD2. The germline CDR1 and CDR2 sequences are SQVTM and ANQGSEA. The V gene end was trimmed by 5 bases and the J gene end by 3 bases; junction bases not matched to a gene: 7. The CDR3 is 14 residues long. The DNA for the CDR3 is TGCAGCGTTTTCCCGGGGACTAACTACAATGAGCAGTTCTTC. This sequence encodes CSVFPGTNYNEQFF.

With regard to this clonotype: One junction end disagrees with the germline gene, perhaps due to a read error. The chain uses TRBV7-8 and TRBJ1-2, with D possibly being TRBD1 (5 bases). The CDR3 contains 13 residues. Germline assignment: CDR1 SGHVS and CDR2 FQNEAQ. CDR3 nucleotides: TGTGCCAGCAGCCTAGCGGGGCGGGGTGGCTACACCTTC. This translates into CASSLAGRGGYTF.